Listed below are T cell receptor beta chains from one sample, sequenced in a study of regulatory T cells in long-lasting Graves disease. TCRdb fed the multiplex PCR reads into MiXCR, producing one record per CDR3 protein. The table has 300,000 to 350,000 distinct CDR3 sequences, 20% seen once. The sample in question was peripheral blood mononuclear cells (PBMCs), obtained when the disease was refractory, from a patient treated with antithyroid drugs. These TCRs come from a female donor with Graves disease. CDR3s include the opening cysteine and the closing phenylalanine or tryptophan. The D gene is left open where the match is weak. Clone size is given for some rows only: seen once, a few or many times, or a class if the clone is expanded.

clone_size j_call d_call v_call cdr3_aa cdr3_nt
many TRBJ2-7 - TRBV11-2 CASSLAAGEQYF TGTGCCAGCAGCTTAGCCGCGGGAGAGCAGTACTTC
few TRBJ1-2 - TRBV7-2 CASSLSPRGDYGYTF TGTGCCAGCAGCTTAAGTCCCAGGGGCGACTATGGCTACACCTTC
- TRBJ1-1 - TRBV7-9 CASSFLKGLNTEAFF TGTGCCAGCAGCTTTCTTAAGGGCTTGAACACTGAAGCTTTCTTT
many TRBJ1-2 TRBD1 TRBV7-9 CASIASDRDLGGYTF TGTGCCAGCATAGCTTCGGACAGGGACCTCGGTGGCTACACCTTC
- TRBJ2-2 TRBD1 TRBV9 CASSVVSTGAGELFF TGTGCCAGCAGCGTAGTTTCGACAGGGGCCGGGGAGCTGTTTTTT
few TRBJ1-2 TRBD1 TRBV19 CASRRDRNGVYGYTF TGTGCCAGTAGGCGGGACAGGAATGGGGTCTATGGCTACACCTTC
few TRBJ1-4 - TRBV7-2 CASSLIGRASGEKLFF TGTGCCAGCAGCTTAATTGGTAGGGCCTCAGGTGAAAAACTGTTTTTT
many TRBJ2-7 - TRBV28 CASSWGGPGPQYF TGTGCCAGCAGTTGGGGCGGTCCTGGTCCGCAGTACTTC
- TRBJ2-3 - TRBV7-9 CASSLEVTDTQYF TGTGCCAGCAGCTTAGAAGTCACAGATACGCAGTATTTT
- TRBJ2-1 TRBD2 TRBV12-3/TRBV12-4 CASSLRGTRTSEQFF TGTGCCAGCAGTTTAAGAGGCACGAGGACTAGTGAGCAGTTCTTC
many TRBJ1-1 - TRBV20-1 CSARPGNVNTEAFF TGCAGTGCTAGGCCCGGCAATGTGAACACTGAAGCTTTCTTT
- TRBJ2-2 TRBD2 TRBV12-3/TRBV12-4 CASSRGGSAGELFF TGTGCCAGCAGTCGCGGCGGGAGCGCCGGGGAGCTGTTTTTT
many TRBJ2-4 TRBD1 TRBV7-9 CASSLVSTGGSSKNIQYF TGTGCCAGCAGCTTAGTCTCGACAGGGGGCTCGTCCAAAAACATTCAGTACTTC
many TRBJ2-7 - TRBV12-5 CASGYRMDEQYF TGTGCTAGTGGATACAGGATGGACGAGCAGTACTTC
many TRBJ1-6 - TRBV30 CAWISAVAYNSPLHF TGTGCCTGGATATCAGCTGTGGCCTATAATTCACCCCTCCACTTT
few TRBJ1-1 - TRBV7-6 CASSLRPISDTEAFF TGTGCCAGCAGCTTACGACCCATTAGTGACACTGAAGCTTTCTTT
- TRBJ1-4 - TRBV4-1 CASSPGPGNEKLFF TGCGCCAGCAGCCCCGGGCCAGGGAATGAAAAACTGTTTTTT
many TRBJ1-1 - TRBV7-2 CASSNAFHVNTEAFF TGTGCCAGCAGCAACGCGTTCCATGTGAACACTGAAGCTTTCTTT
many TRBJ2-7 TRBD1 TRBV29-1 CSVVKATGGSSYEQYF TGCAGCGTTGTAAAGGCGACAGGGGGGTCCTCCTACGAGCAGTACTTC
many TRBJ1-2 - TRBV3-1 CASSTVVQFEGYTF TGTGCCAGCAGCACCGTGGTTCAATTCGAGGGCTACACCTTC
many TRBJ1-6 TRBD1 TRBV6-1 CASNGQAPSPLHF TGTGCCAGCAATGGACAGGCACCCTCACCCCTCCACTTT
few TRBJ2-2 - TRBV6-1 CASSQGRYTGELFF TGTGCCAGCAGTCAGGGCCGATACACCGGGGAGCTGTTTTTT
many TRBJ2-3 - TRBV28 CASSLGSLSSTDTQYF TGTGCCAGCAGTTTAGGCAGTCTATCTAGCACAGATACGCAGTATTTT
few TRBJ2-7 - TRBV7-9 CASSLDSLYEQYF TGTGCCAGCAGCCTGGACAGTTTGTACGAGCAGTACTTC
few TRBJ2-7 - TRBV7-9 CASSFRELDQYF TGTGCCAGCAGCTTCCGGGAGCTAGACCAGTACTTC
few TRBJ2-7 - TRBV3-1 CASSQAVRPYEQYF TGTGCCAGCAGCCAAGCGGTCAGACCCTACGAGCAGTACTTC
- TRBJ1-2 TRBD1 TRBV3-1 CASSQTAQGLGGYTF TGTGCCAGCAGCCAAACCGCACAGGGGCTCGGGGGCTACACCTTC
few TRBJ1-5 - TRBV19 CASSTTGERNQPQHF TGTGCCAGTAGTACGACAGGAGAGAGAAATCAGCCCCAGCATTTT
- TRBJ2-6 - TRBV6-2/TRBV6-3 CASSYSWSGANVLTF TGTGCCAGCAGTTACTCCTGGTCGGGGGCCAACGTCCTGACTTTC
many TRBJ1-4 - TRBV20-1 CSAAWGDEKLFF TGCAGTGCTGCGTGGGGAGATGAAAAACTGTTTTTT
- TRBJ1-2 TRBD1 TRBV6-2/TRBV6-3 CASSDSGGLTSGYTF TGTGCCAGCAGTGACTCAGGGGGCCTTACTTCTGGCTACACCTTC
many TRBJ1-2 - TRBV2 CASIPQDPYGYTF TGTGCCAGCATTCCACAAGATCCCTATGGCTACACCTTC
- TRBJ1-2 - TRBV11-2 CASSLVSQGNYGYTF TGTGCCAGCAGCTTAGTTTCGCAGGGCAACTATGGCTACACCTTC
many TRBJ1-2 TRBD1 TRBV7-8 CASSRRTGGDGYTF TGTGCCAGCAGCCGGAGGACAGGGGGCGATGGCTACACCTTC
many TRBJ1-4 - TRBV5-6 CASSLTGSGEKLFF TGTGCCAGCAGCTTGACAGGGAGTGGTGAAAAACTGTTTTTT
many TRBJ2-5 TRBD1 TRBV7-9 CASSPRQGSGETQYF TGTGCCAGCAGCCCAAGACAGGGTTCAGGGGAGACCCAGTACTTC
- TRBJ2-5 - TRBV6-1 CASSRTSHSETQYF TGTGCCAGCAGCAGGACCAGTCACAGCGAGACCCAGTACTTC
many TRBJ1-1 TRBD1 TRBV29-1 CSVENRGRTEAFF TGCAGCGTTGAAAACAGGGGGCGGACTGAAGCTTTCTTT
- TRBJ1-1 - TRBV12-3/TRBV12-4 CASSELGGETEAFF TGTGCCAGCTCTGAATTGGGGGGCGAAACTGAAGCTTTCTTT
- TRBJ2-5 - TRBV5-1 CASSLARAEETQYF TGCGCCAGCAGCTTGGCCCGGGCCGAAGAGACCCAGTACTTC
- TRBJ2-5 TRBD2 TRBV4-2 CASSQALGGRAETQYF TGTGCCAGCAGCCAAGCTCTCGGGGGGAGGGCTGAGACCCAGTACTTC
few TRBJ2-2 - TRBV6-2/TRBV6-3 CASSEISFNTGELFF TGTGCCAGCAGTGAGATCTCATTTAACACCGGGGAGCTGTTTTTT
many TRBJ1-6 TRBD1 TRBV3-1 CASSHQGVNSPLHF TGTGCCAGCAGCCATCAGGGGGTTAATTCACCCCTCCACTTT
- TRBJ2-7 - TRBV28 CASREGLGEQYF TGTGCCAGCAGGGAGGGCCTAGGAGAGCAGTACTTC
few TRBJ1-1 - TRBV27 CASSLRGKAFF TGTGCCAGCAGTTTGCGGGGTAAAGCTTTCTTT